Reported below is one TCR beta chain. Trimming stripped 4 bases from V and 4 bases from J, with 11 bases between. The CDR3 loop spans 13 amino acids. The germline gives CDR1 SGHNT, CDR2 YYREEE (reference sequence). These data come from a study of blood T cell repertoires in COVID-19. About the study: The samples span acute and convalescent COVID-19 from the United States, Italy and Spain. T cells, B-cell-depleted T cells, or PBMCs supplied cDNA or gDNA.

In the study's own analysis: It was from reference gene primer amplification that nucleated cell counts were estimated. This table comes from immunoSEQ multiplex PCR, and its TCRdb copy is limited to in-frame clones, with some not included. V and J calls and clone size are copied from that table; D and trimming were computed from the DNA. The profile shows about 46,000 clones, 80% to 95% of them singletons. The chain links TRBV5-4 to TRBJ1-1; maybe TRBD1 (6 bases). This TCR was sampled from a man aged 50 to 59 with acute or convalescent COVID-19. The specimen was peripheral blood. The chain's CDR3 is CASSQLQGTEAFF. CDR3 nucleotide sequence: TGTGCCAGCAGCCAATTACAGGGCACTGAAGCTTTCTTT.